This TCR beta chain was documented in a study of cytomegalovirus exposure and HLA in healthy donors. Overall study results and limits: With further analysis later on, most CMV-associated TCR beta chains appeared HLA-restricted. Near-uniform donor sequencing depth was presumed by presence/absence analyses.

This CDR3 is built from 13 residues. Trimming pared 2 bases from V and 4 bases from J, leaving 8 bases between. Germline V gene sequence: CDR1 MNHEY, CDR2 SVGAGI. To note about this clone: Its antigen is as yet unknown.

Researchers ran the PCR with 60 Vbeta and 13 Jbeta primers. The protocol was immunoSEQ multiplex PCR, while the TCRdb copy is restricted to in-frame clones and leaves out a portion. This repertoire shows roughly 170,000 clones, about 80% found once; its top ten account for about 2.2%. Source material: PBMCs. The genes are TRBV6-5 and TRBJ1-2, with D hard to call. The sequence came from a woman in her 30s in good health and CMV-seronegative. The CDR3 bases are TGTGCCAGCAGTTACGAGGGCTTCTATGGCTACACCTTC. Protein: CASSYEGFYGYTF.